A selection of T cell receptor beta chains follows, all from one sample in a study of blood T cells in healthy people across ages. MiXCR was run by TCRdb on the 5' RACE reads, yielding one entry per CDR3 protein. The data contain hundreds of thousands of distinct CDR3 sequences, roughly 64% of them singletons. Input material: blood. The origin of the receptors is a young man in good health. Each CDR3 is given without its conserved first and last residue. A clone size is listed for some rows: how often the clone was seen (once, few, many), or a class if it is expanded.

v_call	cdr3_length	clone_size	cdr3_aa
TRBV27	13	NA	ASSWASGLYNEQF
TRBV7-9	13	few	ASSLGDRDRETQY
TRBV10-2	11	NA	ATHRTGGYEQY
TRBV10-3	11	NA	AINSGNTGELF
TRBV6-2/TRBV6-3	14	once	ASSLTSGSSMETQY
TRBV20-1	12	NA	SARDLAGYNEQF
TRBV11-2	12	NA	ASSMGTTGYEQY
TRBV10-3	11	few	AINGGLDEKLF
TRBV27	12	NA	ASRGLSSYNEQF
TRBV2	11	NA	ASSEGFYNEQF
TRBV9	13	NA	ASSLDGRGGNEQF
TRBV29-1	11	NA	SLGRAGYNEQF
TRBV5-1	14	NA	ASSLNLWTSGYEQY
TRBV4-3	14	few	ASSPGTASGANVLT
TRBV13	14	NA	ASSLVGGPDQETQY
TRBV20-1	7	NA	SVKETQY
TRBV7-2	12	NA	ASSLDGNGLGEF
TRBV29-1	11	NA	SVEGGYSSGYT
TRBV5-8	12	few	ASSMWEARETQY
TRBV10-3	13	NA	ATKGGRNHGETQY
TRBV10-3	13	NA	AILAGLASTDTQY
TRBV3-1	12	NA	ASSPSGSRETQY
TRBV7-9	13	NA	ASSPPEDSTDTQY
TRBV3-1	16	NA	ASSLELLGAGGAGELF
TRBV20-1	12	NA	SARDVLDIYGYT
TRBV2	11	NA	ASLGLDTDTQY
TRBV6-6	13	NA	ASSYPGTTGLEQY
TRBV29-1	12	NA	SVAGTGVNYGYT
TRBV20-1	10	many	SAKLAPDTQY
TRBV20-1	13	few	SARRRRGGADTQY
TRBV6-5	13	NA	ASSYNEGNSYEQY
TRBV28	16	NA	ASSLGALGLASRYEQY
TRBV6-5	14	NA	ASSYTTQGGAYEQY
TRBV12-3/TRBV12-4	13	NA	ASRVGQGLYNEQF
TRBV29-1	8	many	SVREDGYT
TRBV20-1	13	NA	SARPDALIYNEQF
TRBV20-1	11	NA	SARRAGAYEQY
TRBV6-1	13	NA	ASSGQHSGNTEAF
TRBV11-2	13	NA	ASSSSRGKGSEQF
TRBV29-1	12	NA	SVDRGLATYEQY
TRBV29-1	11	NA	STRTGVPYEQY